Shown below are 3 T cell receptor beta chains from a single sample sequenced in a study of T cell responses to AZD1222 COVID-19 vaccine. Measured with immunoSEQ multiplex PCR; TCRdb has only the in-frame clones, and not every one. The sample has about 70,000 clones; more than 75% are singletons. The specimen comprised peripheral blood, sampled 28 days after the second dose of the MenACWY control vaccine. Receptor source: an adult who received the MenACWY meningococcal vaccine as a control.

The CDR3 sequence: CASRRQGSGYTF. The CDR3 DNA sequence: TGTGCCAGCAGAAGACAGGGCTCTGGCTACACCTTC. J is TRBJ1-2 and V is TRBV4-2; TRBD1 agrees at 7 bases. Germline trimming cut 6 bases from V and 7 bases from J; bases unmatched to any gene: 5. Germline V gene data show CDR1 as LGHNA and CDR2 as YNFKEQ. CDR3 length: 12 amino acids.

CDR3 amino acids: CASSPVVPLNQPQHF. CDR3 coding DNA: TGTGCCAGCAGCCCCGTCGTACCCCTCAATCAGCCCCAGCATTTT. This chain connects TRBV28 to TRBJ1-5; D ambiguous. Trimming took 6 bases from V and 3 from J, leaving 15 bases between them. From germline, CDR1 is MDHEN and CDR2 SYDVKM. The CDR3 covers 15 residues.

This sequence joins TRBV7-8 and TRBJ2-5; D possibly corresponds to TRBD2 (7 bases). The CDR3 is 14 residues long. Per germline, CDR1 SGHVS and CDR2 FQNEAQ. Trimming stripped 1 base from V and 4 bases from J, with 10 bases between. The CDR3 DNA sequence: TGTGCCAGCAGCTTAGGGGCGGGGGCAGAGACCCAGTACTTC. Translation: CASSLGAGAETQYF.